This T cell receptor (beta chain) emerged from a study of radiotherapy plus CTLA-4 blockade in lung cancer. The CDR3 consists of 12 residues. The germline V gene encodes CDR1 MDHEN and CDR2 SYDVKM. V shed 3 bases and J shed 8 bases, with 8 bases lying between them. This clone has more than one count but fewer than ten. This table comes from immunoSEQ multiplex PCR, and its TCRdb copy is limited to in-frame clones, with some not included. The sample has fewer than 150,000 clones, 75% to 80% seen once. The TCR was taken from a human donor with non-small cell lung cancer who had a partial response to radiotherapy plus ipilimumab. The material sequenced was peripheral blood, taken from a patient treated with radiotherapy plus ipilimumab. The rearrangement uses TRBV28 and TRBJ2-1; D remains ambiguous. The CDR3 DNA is TGTGCCAGCAGTTTCCGACATCATGAGCAGTTCTTC. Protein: CASSFRHHEQFF. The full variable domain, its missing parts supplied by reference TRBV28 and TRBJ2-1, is DVKVTQSSRYLVKRTGEKVFLECVQDMDHENMFWYRQDPGLGLRLIYFSYDVKMKEKGDIPEGYSVSREKKERFSLILESASTNQTSMYLCASSFRHHEQFFGPGTRLTVL.